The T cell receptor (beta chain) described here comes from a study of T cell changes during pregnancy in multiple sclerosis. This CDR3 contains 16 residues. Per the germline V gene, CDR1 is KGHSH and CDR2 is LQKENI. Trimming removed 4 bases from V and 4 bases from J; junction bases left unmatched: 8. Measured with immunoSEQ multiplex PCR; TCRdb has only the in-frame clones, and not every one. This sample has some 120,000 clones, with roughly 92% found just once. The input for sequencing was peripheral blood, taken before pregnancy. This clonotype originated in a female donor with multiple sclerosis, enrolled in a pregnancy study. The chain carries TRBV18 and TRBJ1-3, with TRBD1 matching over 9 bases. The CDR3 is CASSLEQGAIGNTIYF. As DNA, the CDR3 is TGTGCCAGCTCACTAGAACAGGGGGCGATCGGAAACACCATATATTTT.